These 27 T cell receptor beta chains were all obtained from the same sample, sequenced in a study of regulatory T cells in long-lasting Graves disease. Both iRepertoire HTBI primers and Arm-PCR of CDR3 regions were used to build the TCR beta libraries. TCRdb processed the multiplex PCR reads anew with MiXCR; each CDR3 protein has one entry. The sample includes over 250,000 distinct CDR3 sequences, more than 20% seen only once; the top ten take roughly 56%. Time point in this sample: persistent/refractory GD, antithyroid drugs over 5 years with positive TRAb. The TCR library was prepared using RNA isolated from PBMCs. The sequenced sample was peripheral blood mononuclear cells (PBMCs), obtained when the disease was refractory, from a patient treated with antithyroid drugs. The receptors were sampled from a female donor with Graves disease.

In its sample, this clonotype was seen a few times. This sequence joins TRBV5-1 and TRBJ1-1, with D tentatively TRBD1 (6 bases). Germline CDR1 reads SGHRS; CDR2 reads YFSETQ. The CDR3 has 15 amino acids. The V and J ends lost 4 bases and 3 bases respectively, with 16 bases between them. The DNA for the CDR3 is TGCGCCAGCAGCCAGCAGGGGTTTCGCGACACTGAAGCTTTCTTT. It translates to CASSQQGFRDTEAFF.

The sample holds a few counts of this clonotype. The chain recombines TRBV15 with TRBJ2-7; 9 bases line up with TRBD1. The CDR3 covers 16 residues. Germline lookup yields CDR1 LNHNV and CDR2 YYDKDF (reference sequence). V gave up 2 bases and J gave up 2 bases; unmatched junction bases: 7. The DNA of the CDR3 is TGTGCCACCAGCAGAACCCGACAGGGGGTCCCCTACGAGCAGTACTTC. Amino acids: CATSRTRQGVPYEQYF.

As for this clonotype: The germline gene is not matched at one end of the junction; a read error may be the cause. The gene calls are TRBV6-2 or TRBV6-3 and TRBJ1-1; 10 bases are shared with TRBD1. The CDR3 is made up of 16 amino acids. CDR1 and CDR2 from the germline V gene are MNHEY and SVGEGT. The chain's CDR3 is CASSYAGTGDLTKAFF. CDR3 DNA: TGTGCCAGCAGTTATGCCGGGACAGGGGACCTCACTAAAGCTTTCTTT.

The chain has TRBV7-9 and TRBJ1-5, with 9 bases that match TRBD1. The V gene end was trimmed by 4 bases and the J gene end by 6 bases; junction bases not matched to a gene: 10. Germline lookup yields CDR1 SEHNR and CDR2 FQNEAQ (reference sequence). The CDR3 consists of 16 residues. The CDR3 DNA reads TGTGCCAGCAGCTCTGATACAGGGGGCCTAGTTCAGCCCCAGCATTTT. It translates to CASSSDTGGLVQPQHF.

This chain links TRBV7-9 with TRBJ2-3; D is perhaps TRBD1 (6 bases). CDR1 and CDR2 from the germline V gene are SEHNR and FQNEAQ (reference sequence). The ends were cut back, 6 bases at V and 2 bases at J, with 12 bases in the middle. This CDR3 comprises 14 residues. The CDR3 sequence: CASRGQGFTDTQYF. CDR3 DNA: TGTGCCAGCAGGGGCCAGGGGTTCACAGATACGCAGTATTTT.

This clonotype showed up just a few times. This rearrangement joins TRBV20-1 to TRBJ2-7; 10 bases agree with TRBD2. Germline-derived CDR1 and CDR2 are DFQATT and SNEGSKA (reference sequence). V lost 6 bases to trimming and J lost 2 bases; unmatched junction nucleotides: 4. This CDR3 region has 13 residues. The CDR3 region is CSARTSGTYEQYF. The DNA of the CDR3 is TGCAGTGCGCGGACTAGCGGAACCTACGAGCAGTACTTC.

This chain links TRBV6-2 or TRBV6-3 with TRBJ1-5, with no clear D. Germline values: CDR1 MNHEY, CDR2 SVGEGT. The length of the CDR3 is 14 residues. Trimming shortened V by 2 bases and J by 2 bases, and 7 bases separated the two germline ends. The chain's CDR3 is CASSYRLGNQPQHF. CDR3 sequence (DNA): TGTGCCAGCAGTTACAGGCTGGGCAATCAGCCCCAGCATTTT.

This clonotype was detected once. The chain uses TRBV20-1 and TRBJ2-7, with 9 bases identical to TRBD1. V lost 5 bases to trimming and J lost 6 bases; unmatched junction nucleotides: 11. Germline assignment: CDR1 DFQATT and CDR2 SNEGSKA (reference sequence). The CDR3 length is 14 residues. Here the CDR3 DNA reads TGCAGTGCTCCCCGGCCGGGACAGGGTATCGAGCAGTACTTC. This encodes CSAPRPGQGIEQYF.

This clonotype was found many times. The chain joins TRBV28 to TRBJ2-6; D is undetermined. Trimming pared 3 bases from V and 2 bases from J, leaving 8 bases between. The CDR3 totals 15 residues. CDR1 and CDR2 from the germline V gene are MDHEN and SYDVKM. The CDR3 DNA reads TGTGCCAGCAGTTTTCAGCCAGCTGGGGCCAACGTCCTGACTTTC. This codes for CASSFQPAGANVLTF.

The gene calls are TRBV3-2 and TRBJ2-2; the table calls TRBD2, which could not be checked here. TRBV3-2 is classified as a pseudogene. The CDR3 contains 15 residues. CDR3: CASSQQRQGPGELFF. CDR3 in DNA: TGTGCCAGCAGCCAACAGAGGCAGGGCCCCGGGGAGCTGTTTTTT.

Concerning this clonotype itself: This may be a read error, as it is one base from a much larger clone. The chain is built from TRBV11-2 and TRBJ2-7; D call uncertain. This CDR3 contains 12 residues. Germline CDR1 is SGHAT and CDR2 is FQNNGV. The CDR3 region has the DNA TGTGCCAGCAGCTTTGAGTCCTACGGGCAGTACTTC. This gives the protein CASSFESYGQYF.

This clonotype was observed at least ten times. The rearrangement uses TRBV12-3 or TRBV12-4 and TRBJ1-5, with TRBD1 identical over 7 bases. The V segment lost 3 bases and the J segment 4 bases; nucleotides outside the gene matches: 3. The CDR3 has 14 amino acids. CDR3 residues: CASSFPQGNQPQHF. CDR3 nucleotides: TGTGCCAGCAGTTTCCCACAGGGGAATCAGCCCCAGCATTTT.

Details on this clonotype: The CDR3 carries no conserved terminal phenylalanine or tryptophan, so it likely arises from a read error. This chain joins TRBV7-2 and TRBJ2-5; D call uncertain. The CDR3 sequence is 13 residues long. With 2 bases removed from V and 4 bases from J, the gap between germline ends came to 8 bases. The germline gives CDR1 SGHTA, CDR2 FQGNSA. In nucleotides, the CDR3 is TGTGCCAGCAGCTTACCAAGCCGAGAGACCCAGTACTCC. The encoded protein is CASSLPSRETQYS.

The chain is built from TRBV5-1 and TRBJ2-7; 7 bases are a match to TRBD1. Unmatched junction bases numbered 5, after V lost 3 bases and J lost 2 bases. Per the germline V gene, CDR1 is SGHRS and CDR2 is YFSETQ. The CDR3 has 14 amino acids. This CDR3 reads CASSSKDRPYEQYF. DNA for the CDR3: TGCGCCAGCAGCTCCAAGGACAGGCCCTACGAGCAGTACTTC.

The rearrangement joins TRBV4-3 to TRBJ2-7, with 8 bases that match TRBD1. This CDR3 has 17 residues. CDR1 and CDR2 (germline): LGHNA, YSLEER. Losses at the gene ends were 0 bases for V and 5 bases for J; bases not matched to a gene: 12. CDR3 loop: CASSQDRVGGQGDEQYF. CDR3 nucleotides: TGCGCCAGCAGCCAAGATCGAGTCGGAGGACAGGGCGACGAGCAGTACTTC.

This clonotype showed up just a few times. This chain connects TRBV7-3 to TRBJ2-1; 11 bases are shared with TRBD2. This CDR3 has 15 amino acids. Germline CDR1 reads SGHTA; CDR2 reads FQGTGA. J gave up 6 bases and V 5 bases, and 6 bases lay outside the gene matches. DNA for the CDR3: TGTGCCAGCAGCCCCCAGGGACTAGCGGTCAATGAGCAGTTCTTC. Translating gives CASSPQGLAVNEQFF.

This clonotype has at least ten counts. The chain couples TRBV6-1 to TRBJ1-2; 8 bases map to TRBD1. Trimming took 7 bases from V and 7 from J; bases not matched to a gene: 5. Germline values: CDR1 MNHNS, CDR2 SASEGT. The CDR3 runs 12 residues. CDR3 amino acids: CASTLGQGGYTF. Written as DNA, the CDR3 is TGTGCCAGCACCCTAGGACAGGGTGGCTACACCTTC.

This clonotype turned up a few times. CDR3 loop: CSASTLRTSIYEQYF. CDR3 sequence (DNA): TGCAGTGCTAGTACTCTCCGGACTAGCATCTACGAGCAGTACTTC. V usage is TRBV20-1 and J usage is TRBJ2-7, with 8 bases lining up with TRBD2. The CDR3 totals 15 residues. The V and J ends lost 3 bases and 3 bases, in that order; junction bases with no gene match: 10. Germline CDR1 reads DFQATT; CDR2 reads SNEGSKA (reference sequence).

This clonotype was counted ten times or more. As DNA, the CDR3 is TGTGCCAGCCGGGGACAGACACCTAACAGGGGGGAGCTGTTTTTT. Translation gives CASRGQTPNRGELFF. The chain uses TRBV12-3 or TRBV12-4 and TRBJ2-2, with TRBD1 identical over 7 bases. The CDR3 has 15 amino acids. With V trimmed by 8 bases and J by 8 bases, 14 bases remained unmatched.

This clonotype was seen only a few times. The chain employs TRBV7-9 and TRBJ2-2; D call uncertain. Trimming removed 8 bases at V and 6 bases at J, with 13 bases between. Per the germline V gene, CDR1 is SEHNR and CDR2 is FQNEAQ (reference sequence). The CDR3 length is 13 residues. The CDR3 loop is CASGPPRAGELFF. In nucleotides, the CDR3 is TGTGCCAGCGGGCCTCCTAGGGCCGGGGAGCTGTTTTTT.

A few counts support this clonotype. This sequence joins TRBV6-5 and TRBJ2-7; D is perhaps TRBD2 (5 bases). The CDR3 is 14 residues long. The germline V and J ends were trimmed by 2 bases and 6 bases, with 14 bases remaining between them. The germline CDR1 and CDR2 sequences are MNHEY and SVGAGI. The CDR3 DNA sequence: TGTGCCAGCAGTTACGTCCGGGTCGGAGGCGAGCAGTACTTC. Amino acid sequence: CASSYVRVGGEQYF.

This clonotype showed up many times. The chain links TRBV3-1 to TRBJ2-2; 7 nucleotides line up with TRBD1. The germline V gene has CDR1 LGHDT and CDR2 YNNKEL (reference sequence). The CDR3 spans 13 residues. J lost 8 bases, V lost 4 bases, and 4 bases had no gene match. The CDR3 bases are TGTGCCAGCAGCCGGACAGGTTCAGGGGAGCTGTTTTTT. As protein: CASSRTGSGELFF.

This clonotype was counted only a few times. DNA for the CDR3: TGTGCCAGCAGCACGCGACAGGGGACTGGAAACACCATATATTTT. Translated, it gives CASSTRQGTGNTIYF. The chain uses TRBV11-2 and TRBJ1-3, with 8 bases aligning to TRBD1. The CDR3 consists of 15 residues. The ends lost 5 bases at V and 2 bases at J; junction bases unmatched: 5. CDR1 SGHAT and CDR2 FQNNGV come from the germline V gene.

This clonotype was seen more than once but under ten times. J is TRBJ1-5 and V is TRBV7-8; weak D call: TRBD1 (5 bases). This CDR3 has 17 amino acids. CDR1 SGHVS and CDR2 FQNEAQ come from the germline V gene. Trimming took off 4 bases at V and 5 bases at J, with 21 bases between the two ends. CDR3 coding DNA: TGTGCCAGCAGCTCCAACGCTAATACAGGCCGATATCAGCCCCAGCATTTT. Protein: CASSSNANTGRYQPQHF.

V and J are TRBV4-3 and TRBJ1-4, with D uncertain. Trimming took off 1 base at V and 3 bases at J, with 9 bases between the two ends. The germline V gene has CDR1 LGHNA and CDR2 YSLEER. This CDR3 spans 15 amino acids. The CDR3 region is CASSQARRANEKLFF. In DNA form, the CDR3 reads TGCGCCAGCAGCCAAGCAAGGAGGGCTAATGAAAAACTGTTTTTT.

This clonotype was recorded many times. The chain carries TRBV20-1 and TRBJ2-2; D may match TRBD1 or TRBD2 (5 bases each). Between the trimmed V and J ends, which lost 7 bases and 0 bases, there was a span of 9 bases. This CDR3 has 13 residues. Per germline, CDR1 DFQATT and CDR2 SNEGSKA (reference sequence). CDR3: CSGGPTNTGELFF. CDR3 nucleotides: TGCAGTGGGGGACCGACGAACACCGGGGAGCTGTTTTTT.

This clonotype was counted between two and nine times. The chain joins TRBV12-3 or TRBV12-4 to TRBJ2-7; tentatively, D is TRBD1 or TRBD2 (6 bases each). The CDR3 is made up of 14 amino acids. Trimming removed 6 bases from V and 3 bases from J, with 15 bases in between. The CDR3 DNA is TGTGCCAGCAGGGCGCGGGACACCCTCTACGAGCAGTACTTC. Translated: CASRARDTLYEQYF.